This TCR beta chain is from a study of T-cell memory formation after mild COVID-19. TCRdb fed the 5' RACE reads into MiXCR, producing one record per CDR3 protein. The table has roughly 480,000 distinct CDR3 sequences, about 23% seen once. The V and J ends lost 4 bases and 0 bases respectively, with 13 bases between them. This CDR3 contains 16 residues. Germline V CDR1 and CDR2: SEHNR, FQNEAQ (reference sequence). This clonotype was seen a few times. Its antigen remains unknown. Study observations and caveats: Largely, contracting CD4+ clones fell within CM and EM, and contracting CD8+ clones within EMRA.

Sequencing was done on a sample of PBMCs or a T cell subset sorted from them (not recorded which). The source of this sequence is an adult woman who had mild COVID-19 (a few samples of this study predate the infection). Cell type and time point are not known. The gene calls are TRBV7-9 and TRBJ1-5; weak D call: TRBD1 (5 bases). The CDR3 DNA is TGTGCCAGCAGCTCAAGTACAGGCCGTAGCAATCAGCCCCAGCATTTT. Translated: CASSSSTGRSNQPQHF.